The following is a TCR beta chain sequence with its context. Its antigen remains unknown. TCRdb keeps only in-frame clones here, not all; method: immunoSEQ multiplex PCR. The table includes roughly 6,100 clones, around four fifths detected once. The CDR3 contains 14 residues. V was cut by 3 bases and J by 0 bases, with 9 bases left in between. Looked up from germline, CDR1 is LNHDA and CDR2 is SQIVND (reference sequence). The data were obtained in a study of immune evolution from preneoplasia to lung adenocarcinoma. Study in general: HLA loss of heterozygosity: 5.5% to 8.5% AIS, over 12% MIA, about 31% ADC, none AAH. Findings and limits, study-wide: Normal lung had highest clonality; later lesions appeared denser, more diverse.

This rearrangement joins TRBV19 to TRBJ2-7, with D hard to call. The sample was FFPE minimally invasive lung adenocarcinoma tissue. The TCR originated in a person between 50 and 69 years old with lung adenocarcinoma. This CDR3 is CASSIGSGSYEQYF. The DNA for the CDR3 is TGTGCCAGTAGTATCGGGTCGGGCTCCTACGAGCAGTACTTC. The complete variable domain, with remaining parts taken from reference TRBV19 and TRBJ2-7, reads DGGITQSPKYLFRKEGQNVTLSCEQNLNHDAMYWYRQDPGQGLRLIYYSQIVNDFQKGDIAEGYSVSREKKESFPLTVTSAQKNPTAFYLCASSIGSGSYEQYFGPGTRLTVT.